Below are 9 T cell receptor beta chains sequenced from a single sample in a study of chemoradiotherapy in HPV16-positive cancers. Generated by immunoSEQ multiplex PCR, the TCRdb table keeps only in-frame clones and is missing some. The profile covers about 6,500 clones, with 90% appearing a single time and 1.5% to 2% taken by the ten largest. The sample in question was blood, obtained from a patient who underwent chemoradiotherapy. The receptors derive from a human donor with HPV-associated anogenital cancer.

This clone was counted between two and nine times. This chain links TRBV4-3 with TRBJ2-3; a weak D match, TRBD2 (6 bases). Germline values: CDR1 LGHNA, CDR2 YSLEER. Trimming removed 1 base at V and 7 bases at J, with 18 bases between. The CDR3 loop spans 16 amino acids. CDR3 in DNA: TGCGCCAGCAGCCAAGCAGGCTCTAGAGGAGGGAATACGCAGTATTTT. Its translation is CASSQAGSRGGNTQYF.

In DNA form, the CDR3 reads TGTGCCAGCAGCGTAGGCTCGGGGAACAGCGCTTACAATGAGCAGTTCTTC. This encodes CASSVGSGNSAYNEQFF. The chain recombines TRBV9 with TRBJ2-1; the D gene is possibly TRBD2 (5 bases). From germline, CDR1 is SGDLS and CDR2 YYNGEE. V lost 0 bases and J 4 bases, leaving 17 bases between the germline ends. The CDR3 is 17 amino acids.

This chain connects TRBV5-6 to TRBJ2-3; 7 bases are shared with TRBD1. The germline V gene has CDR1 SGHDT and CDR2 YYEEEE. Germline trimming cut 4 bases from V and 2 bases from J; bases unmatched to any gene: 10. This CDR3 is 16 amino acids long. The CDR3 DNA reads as TGTGCCAGCAGCCGGTCGACAGGGTCTCACACAGATACGCAGTATTTT. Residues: CASSRSTGSHTDTQYF.

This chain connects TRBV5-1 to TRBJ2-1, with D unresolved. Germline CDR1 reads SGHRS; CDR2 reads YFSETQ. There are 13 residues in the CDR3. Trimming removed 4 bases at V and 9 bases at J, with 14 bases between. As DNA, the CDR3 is TGCGCCAGCAGCACCGGTCCCCTGGCTGAGCAGTTCTTC. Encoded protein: CASSTGPLAEQFF.

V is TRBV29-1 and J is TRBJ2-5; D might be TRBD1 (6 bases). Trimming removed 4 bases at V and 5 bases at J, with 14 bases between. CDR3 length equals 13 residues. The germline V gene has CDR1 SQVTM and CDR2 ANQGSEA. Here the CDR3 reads CSVGGGVRETQYF. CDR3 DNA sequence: TGCAGCGTTGGAGGGGGTGTGAGGGAGACCCAGTACTTC.

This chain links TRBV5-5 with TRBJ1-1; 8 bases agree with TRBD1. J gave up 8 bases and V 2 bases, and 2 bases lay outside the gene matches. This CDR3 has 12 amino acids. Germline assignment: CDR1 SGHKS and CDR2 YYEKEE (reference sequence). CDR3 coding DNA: TGTGCCAGCAGCTTTCGGACAGGGGAAGCTTTCTTT. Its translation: CASSFRTGEAFF.

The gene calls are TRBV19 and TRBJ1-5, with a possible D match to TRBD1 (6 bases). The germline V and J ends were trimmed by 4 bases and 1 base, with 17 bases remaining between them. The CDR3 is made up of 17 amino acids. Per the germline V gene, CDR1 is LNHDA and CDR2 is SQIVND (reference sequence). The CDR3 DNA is TGTGCCAGTAGTAGTCAGGCTACAGGGTGGAGCAATCAGCCCCAGCATTTT. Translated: CASSSQATGWSNQPQHF. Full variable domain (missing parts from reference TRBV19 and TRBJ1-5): DGGITQSPKYLFRKEGQNVTLSCEQNLNHDAMYWYRQDPGQGLRLIYYSQIVNDFQKGDIAEGYSVSREKKESFPLTVTSAQKNPTAFYLCASSSQATGWSNQPQHFGDGTRLSIL.

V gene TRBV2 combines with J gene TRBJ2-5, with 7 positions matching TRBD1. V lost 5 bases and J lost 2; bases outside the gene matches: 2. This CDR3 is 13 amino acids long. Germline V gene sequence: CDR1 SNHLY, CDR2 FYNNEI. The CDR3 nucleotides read TGTGCCAGCAGTTTGGACAGGCAAGAGACCCAGTACTTC. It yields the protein CASSLDRQETQYF.

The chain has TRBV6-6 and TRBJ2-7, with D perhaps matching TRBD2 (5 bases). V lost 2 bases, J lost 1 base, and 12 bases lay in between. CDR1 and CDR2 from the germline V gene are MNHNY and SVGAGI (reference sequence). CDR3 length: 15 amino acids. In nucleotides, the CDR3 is TGTGCCAGCAGTTACCTCCGGACTTCGTCCTACGAGCAGTACTTC. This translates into CASSYLRTSSYEQYF.